Following are 2 T cell receptor beta chains from one sample sequenced in a study of blood T cell repertoires in COVID-19. Produced via immunoSEQ multiplex PCR; TCRdb's table is partial and in-frame only. Of around 180,000 clones in the sample, about 85% are singletons; the top ten hold under 3.5%. The sample consisted of peripheral blood. The receptors here all came from a woman aged 25-40 years with active or convalescent COVID-19.

The chain joins TRBV7-9 to TRBJ2-3; TRBD2 aligns across 10 bases. The CDR3 loop spans 15 amino acids. V dropped 4 bases and J dropped 0; count of bases not matched to a gene: 1. CDR1 is SEHNR and CDR2 is FQNEAQ in the germline V gene (reference sequence). CDR3 in DNA: TGTGCCAGCAGCTGGACTAGCGGTAGCACAGATACGCAGTATTTT. This translates into CASSWTSGSTDTQYF.

A word on this clone: This sample also contains other DNA sequences that code for the same CDR3. The V gene is TRBV19, the J gene TRBJ1-2, with a weak D call TRBD1 (6 bases). Trimming left V 3 bases short and J 3 bases short, with 8 bases between. Germline V CDR1 and CDR2: LNHDA, SQIVND (reference sequence). CDR3 length: 13 residues. CDR3 region: CASSIRTDYGYTF. Written as DNA, the CDR3 is TGTGCCAGTAGTATCCGGACAGACTATGGCTACACCTTC.